This T cell receptor beta chain was sequenced in a study of blood T cell repertoires in COVID-19. Generated by immunoSEQ multiplex PCR, the TCRdb table keeps only in-frame clones and is missing some. The sample includes around 260,000 clones, around four fifths of them seen just once. The CDR3 loop spans 14 amino acids. The germline CDR1 and CDR2 sequences are DFQATT and SNEGSKA (reference sequence). Deletions cut 3 bases from V and 1 base from J, with 12 bases between. This clone was seen only a few times. Input material: peripheral blood. The genes are TRBV20-1 and TRBJ1-1; D may be TRBD1 (6 bases). The source is a man aged 55 to 70 with acute or convalescent COVID-19. CDR3 region: CSASFSTGNTEAFF. The CDR3, as DNA: TGCAGTGCTAGTTTCTCGACAGGGAACACTGAAGCTTTCTTT.